Below, 32 T cell receptor beta chains from the same sample are listed, as sequenced in a study of CD8+CD57+ T cells in acquired aplastic anemia. TCR beta VDJ and CDR3 were profiled, and genomic DNA was the template. From the reads, TCRdb called clonotypes with MiXCR, one entry per CDR3 protein. The data contain about 68,000 distinct CDR3 sequences, 45% to 60% of them seen just once; the ten biggest clones take up about 8.5%. The material sequenced was sorted CD4+, CD8+, or CD8+CD57+ T cells (not recorded which) from PBMCs. The receptors stem from a human donor in good health, serving as a control.

The V gene is TRBV20-1, the J gene TRBJ2-5, with a weak D call TRBD1 (6 bases). Germline-derived CDR1 and CDR2 are DFQATT and SNEGSKA (reference sequence). V shed 1 base and J shed 5 bases, with 8 bases lying between them. This CDR3 is built from 12 residues. CDR3 nucleotides: TGCAGTGCTAGAGGAGACAGGGAGACCCAGTACTTC. Encoded protein: CSARGDRETQYF.

CDR3 nucleotides: TGCGCCAGCAGCCTGACAACTGCTAATGAAAAACTGTTTTTT. Its protein product is CASSLTTANEKLFF. The rearrangement uses TRBV4-1 and TRBJ1-4; D remains ambiguous. The CDR3 loop spans 14 amino acids. Trimming shortened V by 4 bases and J by 3 bases, and 9 bases separated the two germline ends. CDR1 and CDR2 (germline): MGHRA, YSYEKL.

This chain links TRBV7-6 with TRBJ1-6; D gene ambiguous. Between the trimmed V and J ends, which lost 2 bases and 9 bases, there was a span of 14 bases. The CDR3 has 15 amino acids. Germline CDR1 is SGHVS and CDR2 is FNYEAQ. CDR3 nucleotides: TGTGCCAGCAGCTTAAGAGCCGCGGAAACTTCACCCCTCCACTTT. Its protein product is CASSLRAAETSPLHF.

The rearrangement uses TRBV19 and TRBJ2-2; D gene ambiguous. The germline V gene has CDR1 LNHDA and CDR2 SQIVND (reference sequence). The CDR3 consists of 14 residues. Deletions cut 2 bases from V and 3 bases from J, with 7 bases between. The DNA for the CDR3 is TGTGCCAGTAGTATAAAGAAGGACACCGGGGAGCTGTTTTTT. It specifies CASSIKKDTGELFF.

This sequence joins TRBV11-2 and TRBJ2-6, with D possibly being TRBD1 (6 bases). Trimming removed 5 bases at V and 0 bases at J, with 14 bases between. The V gene's germline CDR1 is SGHAT and CDR2 FQNNGV. The CDR3 is made up of 17 amino acids. CDR3 amino acids: CASSQGNSFSGANVLTF. In nucleotides, the CDR3 is TGTGCCAGCAGCCAGGGGAACAGTTTCTCTGGGGCCAACGTCCTGACTTTC.

The V gene is TRBV5-5, the J gene TRBJ2-7, with 8 bases aligning to TRBD2. The V gene end was trimmed by 4 bases and the J gene end by 3 bases; junction bases not matched to a gene: 9. The CDR3 extends over 15 amino acids. Germline CDR1 SGHKS, CDR2 YYEKEE (reference sequence). CDR3 in DNA: TGTGCCAGCAGCCTAGAACTAGCGGAATTCTACGAGCAGTACTTC. It yields the protein CASSLELAEFYEQYF.

This clonotype was detected ten times or more. The chain employs TRBV11-1 and TRBJ1-5; D possibly corresponds to TRBD1 (5 bases). The ends were cut back, 1 base at V and 0 bases at J, with 10 bases in the middle. There are 16 residues in the CDR3. The germline gives CDR1 SGHAT, CDR2 FQDESV (reference sequence). CDR3 DNA: TGTGCCAGCAGCTTAGTCGGGGCACATAGCAATCAGCCCCAGCATTTT. This encodes CASSLVGAHSNQPQHF.

This chain uses TRBV12-3 or TRBV12-4 with TRBJ1-2; D not certain. Trimming removed 6 bases from V and 4 bases from J, with 12 bases in between. The length of the CDR3 is 13 residues. For the CDR3, the DNA is TGTGCCAGCAGCTTACCCGGAGGCTATGGCTACACCTTC. This codes for CASSLPGGYGYTF.

This clonotype was seen once. The chain uses TRBV7-9 and TRBJ2-7; no clear D gene. The CDR3 covers 13 residues. CDR1 is SEHNR and CDR2 is FQNEAQ in the germline V gene (reference sequence). The V end lost 5 bases, the J end lost 2 bases, and 10 bases lay between the germline ends. Here the CDR3 reads CASSPGPTYEQYF. The CDR3 bases are TGTGCCAGCAGCCCCGGCCCCACCTACGAGCAGTACTTC.

This clonotype was picked up one time. The V gene is TRBV2, the J gene TRBJ2-1; 14 bases match TRBD2. Germline CDR1 and CDR2: SNHLY and FYNNEI. The CDR3 length is 14 residues. The V gene end was trimmed by 8 bases and the J gene end by 10 bases; junction bases not matched to a gene: 7. The CDR3 bases are TGTGCCAGCCTGGAGACTAGCGGGGGGGCGGAGCAGTTCTTC. Translated: CASLETSGGAEQFF.

The chain joins TRBV18 to TRBJ1-1; maybe TRBD1 (5 bases). The V end was cut by 3 bases, the J end by 2 bases, with 13 bases between. Germline-derived CDR1 and CDR2 are KGHSH and LQKENI. CDR3 length equals 15 residues. In nucleotides, the CDR3 is TGTGCCAGCTCACCGAAGGACACCACTAACACTGAAGCTTTCTTT. This translates into CASSPKDTTNTEAFF.

This chain joins TRBV29-1 and TRBJ1-3; D not resolved. Looked up from germline, CDR1 is SQVTM and CDR2 is ANQGSEA. Deletions cut 2 bases from V and 1 base from J, with 6 bases between. This CDR3 region has 13 residues. CDR3 in amino acids: CSVESGSGNTIYF. The CDR3 DNA reads TGCAGCGTTGAATCGGGGTCTGGAAACACCATATATTTT. Full variable domain (missing parts from reference TRBV29-1 and TRBJ1-3): SAVISQKPSRDICQRGTSLTIQCQVDSQVTMMFWYRQQPGQSLTLIATANQGSEATYESGFVIDKFPISRPNLTFSTLTVSNMSPEDSSIYLCSVESGSGNTIYFGEGSWLTVV.

V and J are TRBV9 and TRBJ2-5, with a tentative D call TRBD2 (6 bases). Trimming took 0 bases from V and 5 from J, leaving 11 bases between them. Germline-derived CDR1 and CDR2 are SGDLS and YYNGEE. This CDR3 spans 14 amino acids. This chain's CDR3 is CASSVEGAGETQYF. The CDR3 coding sequence is TGTGCCAGCAGCGTAGAAGGGGCGGGGGAGACCCAGTACTTC.

The chain combines TRBV9 with TRBJ1-1; D remains unclear. Trimming left V 0 bases short and J 0 bases short, with 15 bases between. The CDR3 runs 17 residues. CDR1 is SGDLS and CDR2 is YYNGEE in the germline V gene. Here the CDR3 DNA reads TGTGCCAGCAGCGTAGTAGGGTGGGGTGGGATGAACACTGAAGCTTTCTTT. Amino acid sequence: CASSVVGWGGMNTEAFF.

This clonotype was observed once. V and J are TRBV9 and TRBJ1-1, with no clear D. Germline loops: CDR1 SGDLS, CDR2 YYNGEE. The V and J ends lost 4 bases and 6 bases respectively, with 7 bases between them. The CDR3 covers 11 residues. The CDR3 here is CASSPQSEAFF. The CDR3 nucleotides are TGTGCCAGCAGCCCCCAGTCTGAAGCTTTCTTT. Looking up the rest from reference TRBV9 and TRBJ1-1 gives the full variable domain: DSGVTQTPKHLITATGQRVTLRCSPRSGDLSVYWYQQSLDQGLQFLIQYYNGEERAKGNILERFSAQQFPDLHSELNLSSLELGDSALYFCASSPQSEAFFGQGTRLTVV.

The chain uses TRBV19 and TRBJ2-7, with 8 bases lining up with TRBD2. CDR3 length equals 15 residues. Germline V gives CDR1 LNHDA, CDR2 SQIVND (reference sequence). The junction had 9 bases not matched to a gene; V was cut back by 8 bases and J by 0 bases. The CDR3 DNA reads TGTGCCAGTTCGGAAGAGCGGGGGCCCTCCTACGAGCAGTACTTC. Translating it yields CASSEERGPSYEQYF.

A remark on this clonotype: The CDR3 does not close with the conserved phenylalanine or tryptophan, likely indicating a read error. V gene TRBV10-3 combines with J gene TRBJ2-1; D may be TRBD2 (7 bases). This CDR3 is built from 15 residues. V was trimmed by 11 bases and J by 3 bases, leaving 20 bases between them. CDR1 ENHRY and CDR2 SYGVKD come from the germline V gene. CDR3 sequence: CAGSASGGHYNEQFS. The CDR3 nucleotides read TGTGCCGGCAGTGCATCGGGGGGCCACTACAATGAGCAGTTCTCC.

The V call is TRBV10-3, the J call TRBJ1-2; no reliable D call. The V and J ends lost 2 bases and 4 bases respectively, with 11 bases between them. The CDR3 loop spans 14 amino acids. Germline CDR1 reads ENHRY; CDR2 reads SYGVKD. CDR3 nucleotide sequence: TGTGCCATCAGTGAGCCCCCGTCCGGCTATGGCTACACCTTC. It translates to CAISEPPSGYGYTF.

In this sample, this clonotype turned up once. This chain connects TRBV9 to TRBJ1-2; possible D gene TRBD1, 6 bases. V lost 8 bases and J lost 2, with 10 bases in between. The CDR3 is 12 amino acids. Germline CDR1 SGDLS, CDR2 YYNGEE. The CDR3 is CARPDSNYGYTF. In DNA, the CDR3 is TGTGCCAGACCGGACAGCAACTATGGCTACACCTTC.

The chain uses TRBV9 and TRBJ2-3; TRBD2 agrees at 8 bases. The CDR3 sequence is 15 residues long. Per the germline V gene, CDR1 is SGDLS and CDR2 is YYNGEE. Trimming cost V 3 bases and J 3 bases; bases outside gene matches: 6. The CDR3 reads CASSDTGGGTDTQYF. DNA of the CDR3: TGTGCCAGCAGCGATACCGGCGGGGGGACAGATACGCAGTATTTT.

This clonotype was observed once. The chain links TRBV9 to TRBJ2-1; 8 positions agree with TRBD2. Germline CDR1 and CDR2: SGDLS and YYNGEE. The ends lost 0 bases at V and 4 bases at J; junction bases unmatched: 12. This CDR3 has 18 residues. CDR3 coding DNA: TGTGCCAGCAGCGTAGGGGCAGGGACGACTAGCGCGTACAATGAGCAGTTCTTC. Protein sequence: CASSVGAGTTSAYNEQFF.

V and J are TRBV7-8 and TRBJ2-3, with D possibly TRBD1 on 6 matching bases. V was cut by 5 bases and J by 4 bases, with 16 bases left in between. CDR1 is SGHVS and CDR2 is FQNEAQ in the germline V gene. The CDR3 sequence is 15 residues long. The chain's CDR3 is CASSPTLPGADTQYF. CDR3 nucleotides: TGTGCCAGCAGCCCAACATTGCCAGGGGCAGATACGCAGTATTTT.

A remark on this clonotype: Its ends do not fully match the called genes, so a read error is possible. The V call is TRBV27, the J call TRBJ1-1, with D possibly being TRBD1 (5 bases). This CDR3 comprises 12 residues. Germline CDR1 reads MNHEY; CDR2 reads SMNVEV (reference sequence). CDR3 DNA: TGTGCCGGCAGTTTTGCAACAGGTGAAGCTTTCTTT. Translated: CAGSFATGEAFF.

This clonotype was counted at least ten times. The chain combines TRBV12-5 with TRBJ1-6; 8 bases line up with TRBD1. V lost 1 base and J lost 9; bases outside the gene matches: 11. The germline V gene has CDR1 LGHNT and CDR2 FRNRAP. This CDR3 comprises 17 residues. CDR3 nucleotide sequence: TGTGCTAGTGGTTTGGACCCTCTGGGCAGGGGGCTTTCACCCCTCCACTTT. Encoded protein: CASGLDPLGRGLSPLHF.

This clonotype was counted at least ten times. The genes are TRBV29-1 and TRBJ1-1, with TRBD1 as a possible D gene (5 bases). Germline V CDR1 and CDR2: SQVTM, ANQGSEA. The V gene lost 4 bases and the J gene lost 6 bases, with 9 bases spanning the gap. CDR3 length: 11 residues. CDR3 nucleotide sequence: TGCAGCGTTGGGGGGGAGCCTGAAGCTTTCTTT. The encoded protein is CSVGGEPEAFF.

The CDR3, as DNA: TGTGCCAGCAGCTTACGATCAGGGAATCAGCCCCAGCATTTT. It is translated as CASSLRSGNQPQHF. This chain uses TRBV7-6 with TRBJ1-5; D is perhaps TRBD1 (5 bases). Trimming left V 2 bases short and J 4 bases short, with 9 bases between. Germline V gives CDR1 SGHVS, CDR2 FNYEAQ. The CDR3 contains 14 residues.

This clonotype is medium-sized within its sample. The chain carries TRBV2 and TRBJ1-6, with 7 bases fitting TRBD1. The CDR3 consists of 14 residues. CDR1 is SNHLY and CDR2 is FYNNEI in the germline V gene. Trimming took 3 bases from V and 6 from J; bases not matched to a gene: 2. DNA for the CDR3: TGTGCCAGCAGTGAGGGACAGAGTAATTCACCCCTCCACTTT. Amino acids: CASSEGQSNSPLHF.

The chain has TRBV4-3 and TRBJ1-6, with D perhaps matching TRBD1 (6 bases). Between the trimmed V and J ends, which lost 2 bases and 8 bases, there was a span of 10 bases. CDR3 length equals 14 residues. Germline lookup yields CDR1 LGHNA and CDR2 YSLEER. DNA for the CDR3: TGCGCCAGCAGCCAACTGGCAGGGGATTCACCCCTCCACTTT. Encoded protein: CASSQLAGDSPLHF.

The V gene is TRBV19, the J gene TRBJ1-1; weak D call: TRBD1 (6 bases). CDR1 is LNHDA and CDR2 is SQIVND in the germline V gene (reference sequence). V was pared by 0 bases and J by 8 bases, with 10 bases between. The CDR3 is 13 amino acids. DNA for the CDR3: TGTGCCAGTAGTATAGATCTTACAGGGGAAGCTTTCTTT. Translated, it gives CASSIDLTGEAFF.

This clonotype counts as medium-sized (0.01 to 0.1%). The rearrangement links TRBV2 to TRBJ1-4, with 7 bases matching TRBD1. There are 15 residues in the CDR3. Germline lookup yields CDR1 SNHLY and CDR2 FYNNEI. Trimming cost V 4 bases and J 7 bases; bases outside gene matches: 9. The CDR3 DNA sequence: TGTGCCAGCAGTGCCCTCGGGACAGTGGGTGAAAAACTGTTTTTT. It is translated as CASSALGTVGEKLFF.

This clonotype showed up just once. The genes are TRBV15 and TRBJ2-7, with TRBD2 as a possible D gene (6 bases). Trimming cost V 3 bases and J 3 bases, with 15 bases left between them. The CDR3 is 15 amino acids. Looked up from germline, CDR1 is LNHNV and CDR2 is YYDKDF (reference sequence). The CDR3 is CATSRRGDPFYEQYF. As DNA, the CDR3 is TGTGCCACCAGCAGGCGCGGGGACCCTTTCTACGAGCAGTACTTC. The variable domain in full, completed from reference TRBV15 and TRBJ2-7, reads DAMVIQNPRYQVTQFGKPVTLSCSQTLNHNVMYWYQQKSSQAPKLLFHYYDKDFNNEADTPDNFQSRRPNTSFCFLDIRSPGLGDTAMYLCATSRRGDPFYEQYFGPGTRLTVT.

The gene calls are TRBV29-1 and TRBJ1-4; TRBD1 might be the D (6 bases). V was pared by 4 bases and J by 7 bases, with 13 bases between. Germline V gene data show CDR1 as SQVTM and CDR2 as ANQGSEA. The CDR3 has 13 amino acids. For the CDR3, the DNA is TGCAGCGTTGCCGACAGGTTGGGTGAAAAACTGTTTTTT. Residues: CSVADRLGEKLFF.